The entry below gives a single T cell receptor beta chain sequence along with its context. These data are taken from a study of blood T cell repertoires in COVID-19. TCRdb keeps only in-frame clones here, not all; method: immunoSEQ multiplex PCR. The sample lists about 230,000 clones, 80% to 90% occurring once. With V trimmed by 0 bases and J by 10 bases, 11 bases remained unmatched. Germline CDR1 is LGHNT and CDR2 is FRNRAP. The CDR3 covers 16 residues. The sequence was collected from a man in his forties who had recovered from COVID-19. The sample consisted of peripheral blood. This chain uses TRBV12-5 with TRBJ2-1; the match to TRBD1 covers 8 bases. CDR3 sequence reads: CASGLVNVRGLSEQFF. The CDR3 region has the DNA TGTGCTAGTGGTTTGGTAAACGTCAGGGGGCTCTCGGAGCAGTTCTTC.